These 30 T cell receptor beta chains originate from one sample sequenced in a study of post-analysis software for immune sequencing data. The study, taken as a whole, reports: The study found TRBV5-6, TRBV5-1 and TRBV20-1 among five or six TRBV segments more frequent in patients than controls.

Unique molecular identifiers tagged the TCR beta cDNA libraries. TCRdb reprocessed the PCR reads via MiXCR and lists one record per CDR3 protein. This sample has hundreds of thousands of distinct CDR3 sequences; 44% occur once, and the top ten carry 1.5% to 2%. Antigen specificity for these receptors is unknown. Material for sequencing was blood. These receptors were taken from a girl aged 10-17 years with multiple sclerosis.

This clonotype was counted between two and nine times. The V call is TRBV29-1, the J call TRBJ2-1; tentative D call: TRBD2 (5 bases). Germline-derived CDR1 and CDR2 are SQVTM and ANQGSEA. The CDR3 has 14 amino acids. V gave up 7 bases and J gave up 4 bases, with 17 bases separating them. CDR3 sequence: CSAHRRTSYNEQFF. CDR3 nucleotides: TGCAGCGCCCACCGACGGACTTCTTACAATGAGCAGTTCTTC.

The V gene is TRBV11-2, the J gene TRBJ2-1; 7 bases align to TRBD2. J gave up 7 bases and V 3 bases, and 15 bases lay outside the gene matches. CDR1 is SGHAT, CDR2 FQNNGV, per germline. The CDR3 loop spans 17 amino acids. The CDR3 here is CASSFLQTAGLWNEQFF. Written as DNA, the CDR3 is TGTGCCAGCAGCTTCCTACAGACAGCGGGGCTTTGGAATGAGCAGTTCTTC.

This clonotype was seen a few times. This may arise from a read error, as a much more abundant clone is one base away. CDR3 residues: CASSYLPGQGDTEAFF. The CDR3 DNA follows: TGTGCCAGCAGCTACCTTCCGGGACAGGGAGACACTGAAGCTTTCTTT. The chain joins TRBV3-1 to TRBJ1-1; 9 nucleotides agree with TRBD1. V dropped 5 bases and J dropped 3; count of bases not matched to a gene: 10. CDR3 length equals 16 residues. Per germline, CDR1 LGHDT and CDR2 YNNKEL (reference sequence).

This chain connects TRBV6-5 to TRBJ1-4, with D hard to call. Per the germline V gene, CDR1 is MNHEY and CDR2 is SVGAGI. The CDR3 sequence is 13 residues long. V lost 6 bases and J 8 bases, leaving 13 bases between the germline ends. The CDR3 sequence: CASSPGSWEKLFF. The CDR3 bases are TGTGCCAGCAGCCCCGGGTCCTGGGAAAAACTGTTTTTT.

The V gene is TRBV6-5, the J gene TRBJ1-2; no definite D call. The V gene lost 2 bases and the J gene lost 0 bases, with 7 bases spanning the gap. The V gene's germline CDR1 is MNHEY and CDR2 SVGAGI. CDR3 length: 14 residues. The CDR3 loop is CASSYTDTNYGYTF. As DNA, the CDR3 is TGTGCCAGCAGTTACACCGACACTAACTATGGCTACACCTTC.

J is TRBJ1-1 and V is TRBV7-2; 7 nucleotides agree with TRBD1. V was clipped by 4 bases and J by 6 bases; unmatched bases: 11. Germline CDR1 is SGHTA and CDR2 is FQGNSA. This CDR3 is 15 amino acids long. DNA for the CDR3: TGTGCCAGCAGCTCCCGGCCGATTACAGGGGCTGAAGCTTTCTTT. This translates into CASSSRPITGAEAFF.

The rearrangement links TRBV5-1 to TRBJ2-5; no clear D. V was shortened by 0 bases and J by 4 bases, with 10 bases between the two germline ends. CDR3 length: 14 residues. CDR1 is SGHRS and CDR2 is YFSETQ in the germline V gene. CDR3 nucleotides: TGCGCCAGCAGCTTGGGCGCGATCCGAGAGACCCAGTACTTC. Protein product: CASSLGAIRETQYF.

This sequence joins TRBV6-4 and TRBJ1-1; no clear D gene. CDR1 is MRHNA and CDR2 is SNTAGT in the germline V gene. The CDR3 runs to 13 residues. The V end was cut by 6 bases, the J end by 4 bases, with 12 bases between. The CDR3 loop is CASRRTLGTEAFF. The CDR3 bases are TGTGCCAGCAGAAGAACCTTGGGCACTGAAGCTTTCTTT.

This clonotype was counted only a few times. The chain is built from TRBV24-1 and TRBJ1-1; D is unresolved. The germline CDR1 and CDR2 sequences are KGHDR and SFDVKD. This CDR3 comprises 14 residues. The V end was cut by 10 bases, the J end by 6 bases, with 20 bases between. The DNA of the CDR3 is TGTGCCACTAGCAGTGGTTCGGGATGGGCTGAAGCTTTCTTT. Translating it yields CATSSGSGWAEAFF.

The V call is TRBV3-1, the J call TRBJ1-2; D not resolved. Per the germline V gene, CDR1 is LGHDT and CDR2 is YNNKEL (reference sequence). This CDR3 has 13 residues. V lost 0 bases and J 5 bases, leaving 7 bases between the germline ends. CDR3 protein: CASSQDGEYGYTF. CDR3 bases: TGTGCCAGCAGCCAAGACGGGGAGTATGGCTACACCTTC.

V usage is TRBV7-2 and J usage is TRBJ2-1; D uncertain. From germline, CDR1 is SGHTA and CDR2 FQGNSA. The CDR3 extends over 14 amino acids. Between the trimmed V and J ends, which lost 3 bases and 5 bases, there was a span of 11 bases. In DNA, the CDR3 is TGTGCCAGCAGCTTGTGGGTCGACGACAATGAGCAGTTCTTC. It specifies CASSLWVDDNEQFF.

The chain is built from TRBV12-3 or TRBV12-4 and TRBJ2-1, with 8 bases aligning to TRBD2. This CDR3 has 15 amino acids. The junction had 8 bases not matched to a gene; V was cut back by 3 bases and J by 7 bases. CDR3 nucleotide sequence: TGTGCCAGCAGTTTGTCCGGGAGGGCCTGGAATGAGCAGTTCTTC. It codes for CASSLSGRAWNEQFF.

This clonotype appeared a few times. The genes are TRBV29-1 and TRBJ1-2; a weak D match, TRBD1 (5 bases). V lost 4 bases and J lost 4, with 16 bases in between. The CDR3 is made up of 14 amino acids. CDR1 and CDR2 (germline): SQVTM, ANQGSEA. The CDR3 is CSVVGGGASYGYTF. In DNA form, the CDR3 reads TGCAGCGTTGTGGGAGGCGGGGCAAGCTATGGCTACACCTTC. Drawing the rest from reference TRBV29-1 and TRBJ1-2, the complete variable domain is SAVISQKPSRDICQRGTSLTIQCQVDSQVTMMFWYRQQPGQSLTLIATANQGSEATYESGFVIDKFPISRPNLTFSTLTVSNMSPEDSSIYLCSVVGGGASYGYTFGSGTRLTVV.

The chain is built from TRBV20-1 and TRBJ1-2; D remains unclear. The CDR3 has 12 amino acids. The germline V gene has CDR1 DFQATT and CDR2 SNEGSKA (reference sequence). Trimming stripped 4 bases from V and 4 bases from J, with 10 bases between. This CDR3 is CSATDGGYGYTF. CDR3 nucleotide sequence: TGCAGTGCTACCGACGGAGGCTATGGCTACACCTTC.

The V call is TRBV12-3 or TRBV12-4, the J call TRBJ2-5; 13 bases line up with TRBD2. CDR3 length equals 17 residues. The junction had 5 bases not matched to a gene; V was cut back by 3 bases and J by 1 base. The CDR3: CASSFTSGGAPQETQYF. CDR3 DNA: TGTGCCAGCAGTTTCACTAGCGGGGGGGCTCCCCAAGAGACCCAGTACTTC.

The V call is TRBV12-3 or TRBV12-4, the J call TRBJ2-1, with D hard to call. The CDR3 consists of 15 residues. Deletions cut 5 bases from V and 10 bases from J, with 21 bases between. CDR3 sequence: CASSLGSPGPAEQFF. The CDR3 DNA reads as TGTGCCAGCAGTCTTGGGTCCCCCGGGCCAGCCGAGCAGTTCTTC.

This chain connects TRBV24-1 to TRBJ2-1; D gene ambiguous. V was shortened by 4 bases and J by 0 bases, with 12 bases between the two germline ends. The length of the CDR3 is 16 residues. CDR1 is KGHDR and CDR2 is SFDVKD in the germline V gene. CDR3 nucleotides: TGTGCCACCAGTGACCCCGTAGGGATCTCCTACAATGAGCAGTTCTTC. It is translated as CATSDPVGISYNEQFF.

This clonotype was seen only once. This chain joins TRBV29-1 and TRBJ1-5; 9 bases are shared with TRBD1. Germline lookup yields CDR1 SQVTM and CDR2 ANQGSEA. Trimming took 6 bases from V and 1 from J; bases not matched to a gene: 16. The CDR3 spans 18 residues. CDR3 loop: CSVHRDRVDLGSNQPQHF. CDR3 DNA sequence: TGCAGCGTCCACAGGGACAGGGTAGATCTAGGAAGCAATCAGCCCCAGCATTTT.

The sample holds a few counts of this clonotype. V is TRBV12-3 or TRBV12-4 and J is TRBJ2-3; D gene uncertain. V lost 3 bases and J 2 bases, leaving 12 bases between the germline ends. The CDR3 is 15 amino acids. This CDR3 reads CASSFRAVATDTQYF. The CDR3 DNA is TGTGCCAGCAGTTTTCGGGCTGTCGCCACAGATACGCAGTATTTT.

This clonotype has only a few counts. The chain uses TRBV29-1 and TRBJ2-1, with D possibly matching TRBD2 (7 bases). V gave up 0 bases and J gave up 5 bases, with 11 bases separating them. Germline V gene sequence: CDR1 SQVTM, CDR2 ANQGSEA. CDR3 length: 14 amino acids. CDR3 in DNA: TGCAGCGTTGAAGATCGGGGGGCCCACAATGAGCAGTTCTTC. Translating it yields CSVEDRGAHNEQFF.

This clonotype was detected only a few times. This sequence joins TRBV20-1 and TRBJ2-5; D gene uncertain. The DNA matches TRBJ2-7 better at its end, which makes the J call doubtful. The CDR3 length is 13 residues. Looked up from germline, CDR1 is DFQATT and CDR2 is SNEGSKA (reference sequence). In DNA, the CDR3 is TGCAGTGCTAGAGACCCGACGAAGGGCGAGCAGTACTTC. It is translated as CSARDPTKGEQYF.

At least ten counts were recorded for this clonotype. This chain connects TRBV2 to TRBJ2-7; D is uncertain. The CDR3 spans 12 residues. V shed 8 bases and J shed 0 bases, with 8 bases lying between them. The germline V gene encodes CDR1 SNHLY and CDR2 FYNNEI. The CDR3 reads CASGISSYEQYF. CDR3 DNA sequence: TGTGCCAGCGGCATTAGCTCCTACGAGCAGTACTTC.

The chain combines TRBV12-3 or TRBV12-4 with TRBJ1-5; the match to TRBD1 covers 9 bases. The CDR3 has 14 residues. J gave up 15 bases and V 3 bases, and 12 bases lay outside the gene matches. CDR3 region: CASSFGTGLTIRHF. The DNA of the CDR3 is TGTGCCAGCAGTTTCGGGACAGGGCTCACCATCCGGCATTTT.

A few counts support this clonotype. The genes are TRBV12-5 and TRBJ2-5, with D perhaps matching TRBD2 (6 bases). The V end was cut by 0 bases, the J end by 5 bases, with 13 bases between. The CDR3 contains 15 residues. Germline V gene sequence: CDR1 LGHNT, CDR2 FRNRAP. As DNA, the CDR3 is TGTGCTAGTGGTTTGGTAGGAGGGGCCGGGGAGACCCAGTACTTC. This encodes CASGLVGGAGETQYF.

This clonotype was seen a handful of times. The rearrangement uses TRBV15 and TRBJ2-3, with 14 bases aligning to TRBD2. The ends lost 3 bases at V and 2 bases at J; junction bases unmatched: 4. This CDR3 spans 17 amino acids. The germline CDR1 and CDR2 sequences are LNHNV and YYDKDF (reference sequence). Written as DNA, the CDR3 is TGTGCCACCAGCAGCGGGACTAGCGGGGGACACACAGATACGCAGTATTTT. Protein product: CATSSGTSGGHTDTQYF.

V gene TRBV7-8 combines with J gene TRBJ1-1; a weak D match, TRBD1 (5 bases). Germline lookup yields CDR1 SGHVS and CDR2 FQNEAQ. Trimming shortened V by 5 bases and J by 4 bases, and 17 bases separated the two germline ends. The CDR3 is made up of 15 amino acids. CDR3 DNA: TGTGCCAGCAGCCTCCGGGGGGGGAGAGGCACTGAAGCTTTCTTT. This translates into CASSLRGGRGTEAFF.

Only one count was recorded for this clonotype. CDR3 residues: CSARNGEGSGPGMLSYEQYF. CDR3 bases: TGCAGTGCTAGAAATGGCGAGGGTAGCGGACCCGGGATGCTCTCCTACGAGCAGTACTTC. The genes are TRBV20-1 and TRBJ2-4; possibly TRBD2 for D (6 bases). The J call is uncertain, as TRBJ2-7 better fits the DNA end. CDR3 size: 20 residues. From germline, CDR1 is DFQATT and CDR2 SNEGSKA (reference sequence).

This rearrangement joins TRBV24-1 to TRBJ2-3; D possibly corresponds to TRBD1 (7 bases). The CDR3 loop spans 15 amino acids. V gave up 3 bases and J gave up 2 bases, with 11 bases separating them. Germline lookup yields CDR1 KGHDR and CDR2 SFDVKD. The CDR3 DNA reads TGTGCCACCAGTGATGCGGGACAGAACACAGATACGCAGTATTTT. Translated: CATSDAGQNTDTQYF.

Worth noting for this clonotype: The junction and the germline gene differ at one end; a read error may be behind it. The gene calls are TRBV5-1 and TRBJ2-3, with a weak D call TRBD1 (5 bases). This CDR3 has 13 residues. Germline lookup yields CDR1 SGHRS and CDR2 YFSETQ. The CDR3 sequence is CVSRASGTDTQYF. As DNA, the CDR3 is TGCGTCAGCAGGGCTTCAGGGACAGATACGCAGTATTTT.

This chain uses TRBV5-1 with TRBJ1-1; D unresolved. This CDR3 is 13 amino acids long. Trimming took 1 base from V and 1 from J, leaving 5 bases between them. The germline gives CDR1 SGHRS, CDR2 YFSETQ. CDR3 in amino acids: CASSLTSNTEAFF. The CDR3, as DNA: TGCGCCAGCAGCTTGACGTCGAACACTGAAGCTTTCTTT.